Each of the 28 T cell receptor beta chains below was sequenced from the same sample in a study of Tregs in tolerant kidney transplant recipients. Only in-frame clones appear in the TCRdb table, and some are missing; sequencing was by immunoSEQ multiplex PCR. In the table there are about 110,000 clones, around 89% of which are singletons. Sequences were derived from CD4+ T cells from blood, sampled before the transplant. These TCRs come from a human donor who received a combined kidney and bone marrow transplant.

The chain employs TRBV7-2 and TRBJ1-4, with unresolved D. Trimming pared 1 base from V and 7 bases from J, leaving 7 bases between. Per germline, CDR1 SGHTA and CDR2 FQGNSA. The CDR3 extends over 13 amino acids. The CDR3 DNA follows: TGTGCCAGCAGCTTAGGGTTCGGTGAAAAACTGTTTTTT. Its protein product is CASSLGFGEKLFF. Full variable domain (missing parts from reference TRBV7-2 and TRBJ1-4): GAGVSQSPSNKVTEKGKDVELRCDPISGHTALYWYRQSLGQGLEFLIYFQGNSAPDKSGLPSDRFSAERTGGSVSTLTIQRTQQEDSAVYLCASSLGFGEKLFFGSGTQLSVL.

The chain recombines TRBV19 with TRBJ2-4, with D tentatively TRBD1 (5 bases). There are 16 residues in the CDR3. Germline CDR1 and CDR2: LNHDA and SQIVND (reference sequence). V was pared by 7 bases and J by 2 bases, with 18 bases between. The CDR3 is CASMAQGMGTKNIQYF. The CDR3 nucleotides are TGTGCCAGTATGGCGCAGGGAATGGGAACCAAAAACATTCAGTACTTC.

The rearrangement joins TRBV28 to TRBJ2-5, with 9 nucleotides matching TRBD2. The CDR3 is made up of 16 amino acids. The germline V gene has CDR1 MDHEN and CDR2 SYDVKM. V dropped 5 bases and J dropped 3; count of bases not matched to a gene: 10. The CDR3 is CASSPLGAGGEETQYF. CDR3 sequence (DNA): TGTGCCAGCAGTCCTCTCGGGGCGGGAGGGGAAGAGACCCAGTACTTC.

The chain combines TRBV5-1 with TRBJ2-7, with 12 bases fitting TRBD2. CDR3 size: 15 residues. Trimming at V came to 4 bases and at J to 4 bases, leaving 6 bases not matched to a gene. Germline V gives CDR1 SGHRS, CDR2 YFSETQ. CDR3 DNA sequence: TGCGCCAGCAGCCTACGACTAGCGGGAGCTTACGAGCAGTACTTC. This encodes CASSLRLAGAYEQYF.

V and J are TRBV27 and TRBJ2-1, with TRBD2 matching over 9 bases. There are 16 residues in the CDR3. The V segment lost 5 bases and the J segment 6 bases; nucleotides outside the gene matches: 11. Germline V lookup: CDR1 MNHEY, CDR2 SMNVEV (reference sequence). The CDR3, as DNA: TGTGCCAGCAGTGGACCCCGGGTTAGCGGGAGCAATGAGCAGTTCTTC. Translated, it gives CASSGPRVSGSNEQFF.

The gene calls are TRBV29-1 and TRBJ2-7; 7 bases line up with TRBD2. Germline V gene lookup returns CDR1 SQVTM and CDR2 ANQGSEA. The CDR3 extends over 17 amino acids. Unmatched junction bases numbered 13, after V lost 0 bases and J lost 2 bases. The CDR3 coding sequence is TGCAGCGTTGAAGATGGACTCAGGGAGGGAGAAACCTACGAGCAGTACTTC. It yields the protein CSVEDGLREGETYEQYF.

The CDR3 loop reads CASSLEWGQPQHF. In nucleotides, the CDR3 is TGTGCCAGCAGCTTAGAATGGGGCCAGCCCCAGCATTTT. The V call is TRBV7-2, the J call TRBJ1-5; D perhaps matches TRBD1 (5 bases). Germline V lookup: CDR1 SGHTA, CDR2 FQGNSA. Trimming stripped 1 base from V and 7 bases from J, with 8 bases between. This CDR3 comprises 13 residues. Looking up the rest from reference TRBV7-2 and TRBJ1-5 gives the full variable domain: GAGVSQSPSNKVTEKGKDVELRCDPISGHTALYWYRQSLGQGLEFLIYFQGNSAPDKSGLPSDRFSAERTGGSVSTLTIQRTQQEDSAVYLCASSLEWGQPQHFGDGTRLSIL.

This clone was seen just once. J is TRBJ2-5 and V is TRBV5-1; D unresolved. V lost 0 bases and J 5 bases, leaving 14 bases between the germline ends. The CDR3 consists of 15 residues. Germline V gene sequence: CDR1 SGHRS, CDR2 YFSETQ. CDR3 region: CASSLAAAIGETQYF. In DNA, the CDR3 is TGCGCCAGCAGCTTGGCGGCGGCCATCGGGGAGACCCAGTACTTC.

The chain is built from TRBV10-1 and TRBJ2-7; maybe TRBD1 (6 bases). Trimming stripped 0 bases from V and 7 bases from J, with 19 bases between. This CDR3 has 16 amino acids. Germline lookup yields CDR1 WNHNN and CDR2 SYGVQD (reference sequence). CDR3 DNA sequence: TGCGCCAGCAGTGAGTCCGTGACAGGCCAGTTGAGGGAGCAGTACTTC. This sequence encodes CASSESVTGQLREQYF.

This chain uses TRBV9 with TRBJ2-1; TRBD2 aligns across 7 bases. Germline lookup yields CDR1 SGDLS and CDR2 YYNGEE. Unmatched junction bases numbered 6, after V lost 0 bases and J lost 0 bases. This CDR3 has 17 amino acids. CDR3 coding DNA: TGTGCCAGCAGCGTAGAGGCGGGCGGGAGCTCCTACAATGAGCAGTTCTTC. Translation: CASSVEAGGSSYNEQFF. The whole variable domain, filled in from reference TRBV9 and TRBJ2-1, reads DSGVTQTPKHLITATGQRVTLRCSPRSGDLSVYWYQQSLDQGLQFLIQYYNGEERAKGNILERFSAQQFPDLHSELNLSSLELGDSALYFCASSVEAGGSSYNEQFFGPGTRLTVL.

This chain connects TRBV6-6 to TRBJ1-4, with D unclear. The CDR3 runs 13 residues. With 3 bases removed from V and 7 bases from J, the gap between germline ends came to 9 bases. Germline V gene sequence: CDR1 MNHNY, CDR2 SVGAGI (reference sequence). DNA for the CDR3: TGTGCCAGCAGTTATCTGAGTCCTGAAAAACTGTTTTTT. It encodes CASSYLSPEKLFF.

The gene calls are TRBV28 and TRBJ1-1; tentative D call: TRBD1 (6 bases). The CDR3 is 15 amino acids. V was clipped by 2 bases and J by 1 base, with 11 bases between them. Germline CDR1 is MDHEN and CDR2 is SYDVKM. CDR3 loop: CASSLINRANTEAFF. The CDR3, as DNA: TGTGCCAGCAGTTTAATAAACAGGGCGAACACTGAAGCTTTCTTT. Variable domain in full (rest from reference TRBV28 and TRBJ1-1): DVKVTQSSRYLVKRTGEKVFLECVQDMDHENMFWYRQDPGLGLRLIYFSYDVKMKEKGDIPEGYSVSREKKERFSLILESASTNQTSMYLCASSLINRANTEAFFGQGTRLTVV.

The genes are TRBV30 and TRBJ2-7, with 7 positions matching TRBD1. With V trimmed by 4 bases and J by 0 bases, 9 bases remained unmatched. The CDR3 has 15 amino acids. CDR1 is GTSNPN and CDR2 is SVGIG in the germline V gene (reference sequence). The CDR3 bases are TGTGCCTGGACTCCCTCCGGGACAGTCTCCTACGAGCAGTACTTC. It translates to CAWTPSGTVSYEQYF.

The chain couples TRBV5-1 to TRBJ2-2; TRBD2 might be the D (7 bases). Germline CDR1 is SGHRS and CDR2 is YFSETQ. Deletions cut 1 base from V and 1 base from J, with 14 bases between. The CDR3 is 17 amino acids. For the CDR3, the DNA is TGCGCCAGCAGCTTGCCCCGGGGGGCCTTGAACACCGGGGAGCTGTTTTTT. It yields the protein CASSLPRGALNTGELFF.

The V gene is TRBV5-6, the J gene TRBJ1-2, with 7 positions matching TRBD1. V gave up 4 bases and J gave up 8 bases; unmatched junction bases: 5. Germline V gene sequence: CDR1 SGHDT, CDR2 YYEEEE. The CDR3 runs 12 residues. The CDR3 loop reads CASSGDSWGYTF. The CDR3 DNA is TGTGCCAGCAGCGGGGACAGTTGGGGCTACACCTTC.

This chain connects TRBV5-6 to TRBJ2-3, with D unresolved. Germline values: CDR1 SGHDT, CDR2 YYEEEE. With 2 bases removed from V and 0 bases from J, the gap between germline ends came to 10 bases. The CDR3 is 15 amino acids. In DNA form, the CDR3 reads TGTGCCAGCAGCTTAAGCCCCACTAGCACAGATACGCAGTATTTT. Translating gives CASSLSPTSTDTQYF. Full variable domain (missing parts from reference TRBV5-6 and TRBJ2-3): DAGVTQSPTHLIKTRGQQVTLRCSPKSGHDTVSWYQQALGQGPQFIFQYYEEEERQRGNFPDRFSGHQFPNYSSELNVNALLLGDSALYLCASSLSPTSTDTQYFGPGTRLTVL.

This rearrangement joins TRBV6-6 to TRBJ1-2; perhaps TRBD1 as D (6 bases). V lost 7 bases to trimming and J lost 8 bases, with 20 bases between them. In germline, CDR1 is MNHNY, CDR2 SVGAGI (reference sequence). The CDR3 covers 14 residues. The CDR3 loop is CASNRGGAAEGYTF. The DNA of the CDR3 is TGTGCCAGCAATAGGGGGGGAGCAGCGGAGGGCTACACCTTC.

The genes are TRBV5-1 and TRBJ1-1, with D unresolved. The ends were cut back, 4 bases at V and 1 base at J, with 11 bases in the middle. CDR1 is SGHRS and CDR2 is YFSETQ in the germline V gene. The CDR3 extends over 14 amino acids. In DNA form, the CDR3 reads TGCGCCAGCAGCGTTCTACCCGGGAACACTGAAGCTTTCTTT. Its translation: CASSVLPGNTEAFF.

This clone was counted between two and nine times. J is TRBJ2-7 and V is TRBV11-2; D is uncertain. Germline values: CDR1 SGHAT, CDR2 FQNNGV. V was shortened by 6 bases and J by 0 bases, with 12 bases between the two germline ends. The length of the CDR3 is 14 residues. The CDR3 sequence: CASSPDLNSYEQYF. As DNA, the CDR3 is TGTGCCAGCAGTCCAGACTTGAACTCCTACGAGCAGTACTTC.

CDR3 nucleotide sequence: TGCGCCAGCAGCCGACGCGGGCAAGAGACCCAGTACTTC. Protein product: CASSRRGQETQYF. This chain uses TRBV5-1 with TRBJ2-5; D is perhaps TRBD2 (5 bases). There are 13 residues in the CDR3. Trimming removed 4 bases at V and 2 bases at J, with 9 bases between. Germline CDR1 reads SGHRS; CDR2 reads YFSETQ.

This CDR3 reads CASSRRTQRGETQYF. The CDR3 region has the DNA TGTGCCAGCAGCCGGCGGACCCAAAGGGGAGAGACCCAGTACTTC. The chain is built from TRBV7-8 and TRBJ2-5; a possible D gene is TRBD1 (5 bases). V was shortened by 5 bases and J by 4 bases, with 17 bases between the two germline ends. Germline V CDR1 and CDR2: SGHVS, FQNEAQ. CDR3 length: 15 amino acids. Together with reference TRBV7-8 and TRBJ2-5, the CDR3 gives the full variable domain: GAGVSQSPRYKVAKRGQDVALRCDPISGHVSLFWYQQALGQGPEFLTYFQNEAQLDKSGLPSDRFFAERPEGSVSTLKIQRTQQEDSAVYLCASSRRTQRGETQYFGPGTRLLVL.

This clone appeared once. The rearrangement joins TRBV5-5 to TRBJ1-2; 7 bases align to TRBD1. CDR1 SGHKS and CDR2 YYEKEE come from the germline V gene (reference sequence). There are 14 residues in the CDR3. With V trimmed by 4 bases and J by 3 bases, 6 bases remained unmatched. CDR3: CASSGYRGDYGYTF. In nucleotides, the CDR3 is TGTGCCAGCAGCGGATACAGGGGAGACTATGGCTACACCTTC. Combining the CDR3 with reference TRBV5-5 and TRBJ1-2 gives the whole variable domain DAGVTQSPTHLIKTRGQQVTLRCSPISGHKSVSWYQQVLGQGPQFIFQYYEKEERGRGNFPDRFSARQFPNYSSELNVNALLLGDSALYLCASSGYRGDYGYTFGSGTRLTVV.

Only one count was recorded for this clone. The J gene is TRBJ2-4, the V gene TRBV7-2; no reliable D call. This CDR3 spans 14 amino acids. Germline lookup yields CDR1 SGHTA and CDR2 FQGNSA. V was shortened by 0 bases and J by 6 bases, with 9 bases between the two germline ends. CDR3 residues: CASSLAQSPNIQYF. The CDR3 nucleotides are TGTGCCAGCAGCTTAGCCCAGTCCCCAAACATTCAGTACTTC.

The chain combines TRBV7-9 with TRBJ1-1, with unresolved D. From germline, CDR1 is SEHNR and CDR2 FQNEAQ (reference sequence). The CDR3 is made up of 13 amino acids. The V end was cut by 11 bases, the J end by 1 base, with 14 bases between. The CDR3 loop reads CAGMALENTEAFF. DNA of the CDR3: TGTGCCGGCATGGCCCTCGAGAACACTGAAGCTTTCTTT.

The chain uses TRBV5-1 and TRBJ2-3, with D perhaps TRBD2 (6 bases). Germline V gene data show CDR1 as SGHRS and CDR2 as YFSETQ. Trimming stripped 0 bases from V and 2 bases from J, with 16 bases between. The CDR3 contains 17 residues. The DNA for the CDR3 is TGCGCCAGCAGCTTGGCCTTGGTTGGAGGGCACACAGATACGCAGTATTTT. Protein product: CASSLALVGGHTDTQYF.

The J gene is TRBJ2-5, the V gene TRBV15; unclear D gene. Trimming stripped 0 bases from V and 5 bases from J, with 13 bases between. This CDR3 spans 15 amino acids. Germline CDR1 is LNHNV and CDR2 is YYDKDF (reference sequence). For the CDR3, the DNA is TGTGCCACCAGCAGAGAGTCCGTTTTGAGGGAGACCCAGTACTTC. It codes for CATSRESVLRETQYF.

DNA of the CDR3: TGTGCCAGCAGCACGACAGGGCCTAGCAATCAGCCCCAGCATTTT. Translated: CASSTTGPSNQPQHF. V is TRBV28 and J is TRBJ1-5; 7 positions agree with TRBD1. Looked up from germline, CDR1 is MDHEN and CDR2 is SYDVKM. This CDR3 has 15 residues. The V gene end was trimmed by 6 bases and the J gene end by 0 bases; junction bases not matched to a gene: 5.

CDR3 nucleotides: TGTGCCAGCAGCTTCAACAGGGTTGGTGAGCAGTTCTTC. Amino acid sequence: CASSFNRVGEQFF. The chain carries TRBV7-6 and TRBJ2-1, with D possibly TRBD1 on 6 matching bases. V lost 3 bases, J lost 9 bases, and 12 bases lay in between. The CDR3 runs 13 residues. Germline-derived CDR1 and CDR2 are SGHVS and FNYEAQ.